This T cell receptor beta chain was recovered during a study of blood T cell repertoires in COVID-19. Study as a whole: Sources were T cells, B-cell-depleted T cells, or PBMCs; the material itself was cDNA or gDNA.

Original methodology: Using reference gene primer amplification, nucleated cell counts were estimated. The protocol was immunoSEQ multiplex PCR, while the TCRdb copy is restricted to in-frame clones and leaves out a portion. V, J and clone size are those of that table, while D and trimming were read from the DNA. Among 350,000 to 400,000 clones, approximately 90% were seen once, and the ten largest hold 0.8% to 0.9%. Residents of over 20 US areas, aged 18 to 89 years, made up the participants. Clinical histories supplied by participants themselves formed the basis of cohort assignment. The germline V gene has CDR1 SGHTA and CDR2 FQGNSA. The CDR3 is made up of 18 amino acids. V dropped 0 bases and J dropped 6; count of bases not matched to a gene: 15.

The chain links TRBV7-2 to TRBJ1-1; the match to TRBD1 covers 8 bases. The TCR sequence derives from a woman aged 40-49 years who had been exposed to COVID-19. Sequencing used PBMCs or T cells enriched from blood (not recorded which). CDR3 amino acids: CASSLAVQGALVGAEAFF. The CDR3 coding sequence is TGTGCCAGCAGCTTAGCGGTCCAGGGGGCCCTGGTGGGGGCTGAAGCTTTCTTT.